This T cell receptor (beta chain) was sequenced during a study of PD-1 blockade in classical Hodgkin lymphoma. This table comes from immunoSEQ multiplex PCR, and its TCRdb copy is limited to in-frame clones, with some not included. The table includes about 35,000 clones, almost 70% detected once. Turning to this clone: The antigen is unknown. The junction departs from germline at one end; a sequencing error may be responsible.

Brentuximab vedotin exposure varied, and every patient relapsed after autologous stem cell transplantation. Study-level results: Baseline TCR diversity was reportedly lower in newly diagnosed patients than in healthy donors. It was reported as lower still in relapsed/refractory patients. A significant rise in TCR diversity by C4D1 was seen for CD4+ but not CD8+ cells. Complete responders' baseline diversity resembled that of newly diagnosed patients.

CDR1 is MDHEN, CDR2 SYDVKM, per germline. The CDR3 has 13 residues. The sequence was obtained from a human donor with classical Hodgkin lymphoma. This sample comprised peripheral blood mononuclear cells (PBMCs), obtained before the second cycle of nivolumab. J is TRBJ2-1 and V is TRBV28; 11 bases are a match to TRBD2. DNA for the CDR3: TGTGCCAGCAGTTTTCCCCTACTAGCGGGAGAAGTCTTC. Translating it yields CASSFPLLAGEVF.